There are a few counts of the clone carrying this T cell receptor (beta chain). This entry is derived from a study of blood T cell repertoires in COVID-19. On the study more broadly: Collection of acute and convalescent COVID-19 samples took place in the United States, Italy and Spain. The analysed material was cDNA or gDNA that came from T cells, B-cell-depleted T cells, or PBMCs.

V lost 4 bases to trimming and J lost 6 bases; unmatched junction nucleotides: 6. This CDR3 contains 13 residues. The protocol was immunoSEQ multiplex PCR, while the TCRdb copy is restricted to in-frame clones and leaves out a portion. The data show tens of thousands of clones, with roughly 79% seen just once and 32% held by the top ten. The source is a human donor in a cohort sampled during active COVID-19. J is TRBJ2-7 and V is TRBV12-3 or TRBV12-4; TRBD2 matches at 7 bases. Source material: peripheral blood. The CDR3 nucleotides read TGTGCCAGCAGTTGGGAGGGTCTAAGCGAGCAGTACTTC. Residues: CASSWEGLSEQYF.